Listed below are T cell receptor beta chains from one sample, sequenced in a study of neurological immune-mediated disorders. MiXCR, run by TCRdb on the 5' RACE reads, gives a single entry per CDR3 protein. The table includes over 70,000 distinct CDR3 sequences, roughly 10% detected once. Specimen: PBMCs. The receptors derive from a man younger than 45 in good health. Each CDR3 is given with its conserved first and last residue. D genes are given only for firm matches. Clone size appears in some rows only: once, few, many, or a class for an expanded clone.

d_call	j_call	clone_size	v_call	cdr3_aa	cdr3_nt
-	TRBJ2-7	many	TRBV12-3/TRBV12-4	CASSLGQGPPGKYEQYF	TGTGCCAGCAGTTTAGGGCAGGGTCCCCCCGGAAAATACGAGCAGTACTTC
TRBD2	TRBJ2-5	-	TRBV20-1	CSARLAGGIETQYF	TGCAGTGCGCGCCTAGCGGGAGGGATAGAGACCCAGTACTTC
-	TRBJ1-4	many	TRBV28	CASSFGETNEKLFF	TGTGCCAGCAGTTTTGGGGAGACTAATGAAAAACTGTTTTTT
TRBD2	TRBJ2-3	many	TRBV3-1	CASSLGLADITDTQYF	TGTGCCAGCAGCCTCGGACTAGCAGATATCACAGATACGCAGTATTTT
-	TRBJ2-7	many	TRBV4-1	CASSQVSGTQGSYEQYF	TGCGCCAGCAGCCAAGTAAGCGGGACACAAGGCTCCTACGAGCAGTACTTC
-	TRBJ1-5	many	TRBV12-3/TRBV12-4	CASSLLNQPQHF	TGTGCCAGCAGTTTACTAAATCAGCCCCAGCATTTT
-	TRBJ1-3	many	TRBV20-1	CSARASVLNTIYF	TGCAGTGCTAGAGCCAGCGTTTTAAACACCATATATTTT
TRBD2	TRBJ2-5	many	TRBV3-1	CASSQELAGETQYF	TGTGCCAGCAGCCAAGAACTAGCGGGAGAGACCCAGTACTTC
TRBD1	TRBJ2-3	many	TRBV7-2	CASSRSGQALDTQYF	TGTGCCAGCAGCCGTTCGGGACAGGCTTTAGATACGCAGTATTTT
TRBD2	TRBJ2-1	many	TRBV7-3	CASSLGLANEQFF	TGTGCCAGCAGCCTGGGACTAGCTAATGAGCAGTTCTTC
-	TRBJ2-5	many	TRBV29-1	CSVEGTVSRTQYF	TGCAGCGTTGAAGGGACAGTCAGTAGGACCCAGTACTTC
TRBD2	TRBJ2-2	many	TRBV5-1	CASSLVSGGTGELFF	TGCGCCAGCAGCTTGGTTAGCGGGGGCACCGGGGAGCTGTTTTTT
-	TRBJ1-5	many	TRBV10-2	CASRNQQGRGQPQHF	TGCGCCAGCAGAAATCAACAGGGTAGAGGACAGCCCCAGCATTTT
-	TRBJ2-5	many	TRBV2	CASSEGAGKNSQETQYF	TGTGCCAGCAGTGAAGGGGCAGGGAAGAATTCTCAAGAGACCCAGTACTTC
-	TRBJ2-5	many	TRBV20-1	CSARVSVQETQYF	TGCAGTGCTAGAGTTAGCGTTCAAGAGACCCAGTACTTC
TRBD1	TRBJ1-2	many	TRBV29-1	CSVDLTGVGDGYTF	TGCAGCGTTGACTTAACAGGGGTCGGGGATGGCTACACCTTC
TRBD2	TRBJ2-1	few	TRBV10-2	CASSALAGGGYNEQFF	TGCGCCAGCAGCGCCCTAGCGGGAGGGGGCTACAATGAGCAGTTCTTC
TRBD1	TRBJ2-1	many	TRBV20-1	CSAGQGDYNEQFF	TGCAGTGCTGGACAGGGGGACTACAATGAGCAGTTCTTC
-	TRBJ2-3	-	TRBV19	CASSISRDTDTQYF	TGTGCCAGTAGTATCTCCAGGGACACAGATACGCAGTATTTT
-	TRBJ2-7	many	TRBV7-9	CASSSGQPYEQYF	TGTGCCAGCAGCAGCGGACAGCCGTACGAGCAGTACTTC
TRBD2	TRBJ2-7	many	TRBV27	CASSSGTSGNYEQYF	TGTGCCAGCAGTTCCGGGACTAGCGGGAACTACGAGCAGTACTTC
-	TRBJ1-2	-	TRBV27	CASSRKQATYGYTF	TGTGCCAGCAGCAGGAAACAGGCGACCTATGGCTACACCTTC
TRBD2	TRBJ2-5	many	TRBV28	CASIRTSGPQETQYF	TGTGCCAGCATTAGGACTAGCGGACCCCAAGAGACCCAGTACTTC
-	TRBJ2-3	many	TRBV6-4	CASSDGGSSTDTQYF	TGTGCCAGCAGTGACGGTGGGTCTAGCACAGATACGCAGTATTTT
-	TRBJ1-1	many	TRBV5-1	CASSLEGSGYTEAFF	TGCGCCAGCAGCTTGGAGGGGAGTGGATACACTGAAGCTTTCTTT
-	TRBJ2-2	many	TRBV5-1	CASSLGTPRTGELFF	TGCGCCAGCAGCCTTGGGACCCCTAGGACCGGGGAGCTGTTTTTT
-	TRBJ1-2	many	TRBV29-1	CSGGPFARSNNYGYTF	TGCAGCGGTGGCCCCTTTGCGCGATCTAATAACTATGGCTACACCTTC
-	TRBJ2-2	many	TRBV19	CASSGLLGGELFF	TGTGCCAGCTCGGGCCTACTGGGCGGGGAGCTGTTTTTT
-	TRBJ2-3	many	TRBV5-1	CASTLQGLSTDTQYF	TGCGCCAGCACCCTCCAGGGACTGAGCACAGATACGCAGTATTTT
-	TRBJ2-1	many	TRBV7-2	CASSLGRKGVNEQFF	TGTGCCAGCAGCTTAGGAAGGAAGGGGGTCAATGAGCAGTTCTTC
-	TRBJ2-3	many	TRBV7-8	CASSSDPRADTQYF	TGTGCCAGCAGCTCAGACCCGAGGGCAGATACGCAGTATTTT
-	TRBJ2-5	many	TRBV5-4	CASSLDRTQYF	TGTGCCAGCAGCTTGGACAGGACCCAGTACTTC